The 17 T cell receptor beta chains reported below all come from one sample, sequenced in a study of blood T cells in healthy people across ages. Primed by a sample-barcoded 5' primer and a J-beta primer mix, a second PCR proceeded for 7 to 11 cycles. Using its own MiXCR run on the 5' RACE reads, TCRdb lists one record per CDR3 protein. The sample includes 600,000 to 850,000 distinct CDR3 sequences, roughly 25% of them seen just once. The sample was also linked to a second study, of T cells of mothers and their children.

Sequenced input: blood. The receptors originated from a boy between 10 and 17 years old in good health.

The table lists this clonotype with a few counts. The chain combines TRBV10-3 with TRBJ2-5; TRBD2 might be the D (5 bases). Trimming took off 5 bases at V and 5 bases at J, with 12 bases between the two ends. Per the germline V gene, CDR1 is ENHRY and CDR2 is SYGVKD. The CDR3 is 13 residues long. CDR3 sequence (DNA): TGTGCCATCAGTAATTTTGGGGAGGAGACCCAGTACTTC. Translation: CAISNFGEETQYF.

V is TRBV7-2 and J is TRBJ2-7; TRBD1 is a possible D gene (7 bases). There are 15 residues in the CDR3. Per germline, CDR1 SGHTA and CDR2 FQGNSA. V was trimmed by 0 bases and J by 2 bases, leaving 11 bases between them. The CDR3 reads CASSLAQGGPYEQYF. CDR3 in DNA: TGTGCCAGCAGCTTAGCGCAGGGGGGCCCCTACGAGCAGTACTTC.

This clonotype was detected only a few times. DNA of the CDR3: TGCGCCAGCAGCCAAGATTCAGGTTTTGTCAATGAGCAGTTCTTC. It yields the protein CASSQDSGFVNEQFF. V is TRBV4-3 and J is TRBJ2-1; D is unresolved. The CDR3 sequence is 15 residues long. The V and J ends lost 0 bases and 6 bases respectively, with 12 bases between them. Germline V gene sequence: CDR1 LGHNA, CDR2 YSLEER.

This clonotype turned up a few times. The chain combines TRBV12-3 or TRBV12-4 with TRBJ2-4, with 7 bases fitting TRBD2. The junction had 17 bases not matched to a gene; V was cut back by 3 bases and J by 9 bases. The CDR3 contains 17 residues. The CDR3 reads CASSLPLDSGAVGIQYF. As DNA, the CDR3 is TGTGCCAGCAGTTTGCCTCTTGACAGCGGGGCGGTAGGCATTCAGTACTTC.

The chain's CDR3 is CASSSVGGNGKQYF. In nucleotides, the CDR3 is TGTGCCAGCAGCTCGGTGGGCGGGAATGGGAAGCAGTACTTC. The chain has TRBV7-3 and TRBJ2-7, with TRBD2 as a possible D gene (6 bases). Trimming took 4 bases from V and 8 from J, leaving 18 bases between them. In germline, CDR1 is SGHTA, CDR2 FQGTGA. This CDR3 region has 14 residues.

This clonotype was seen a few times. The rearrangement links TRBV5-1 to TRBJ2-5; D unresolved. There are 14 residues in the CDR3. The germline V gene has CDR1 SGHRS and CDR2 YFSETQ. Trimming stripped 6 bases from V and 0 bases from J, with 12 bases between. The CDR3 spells CASTTTENQETQYF. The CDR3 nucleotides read TGCGCCAGCACCACCACAGAGAACCAAGAGACCCAGTACTTC. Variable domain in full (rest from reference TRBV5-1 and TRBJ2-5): KAGVTQTPRYLIKTRGQQVTLSCSPISGHRSVSWYQQTPGQGLQFLFEYFSETQRNKGNFPGRFSGRQFSNSRSEMNVSTLELGDSALYLCASTTTENQETQYFGPGTRLLVL.

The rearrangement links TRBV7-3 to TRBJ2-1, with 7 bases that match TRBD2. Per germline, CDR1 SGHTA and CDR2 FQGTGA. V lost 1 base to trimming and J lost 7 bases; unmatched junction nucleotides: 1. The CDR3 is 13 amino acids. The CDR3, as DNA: TGTGCCAGCAGCTTAAATAGCGGGAATGAGCAGTTCTTC. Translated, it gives CASSLNSGNEQFF.

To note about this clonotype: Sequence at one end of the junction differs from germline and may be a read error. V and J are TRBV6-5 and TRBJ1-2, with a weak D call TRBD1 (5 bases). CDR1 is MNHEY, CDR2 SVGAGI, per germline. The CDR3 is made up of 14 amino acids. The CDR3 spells CASSHSTLQGGYTF. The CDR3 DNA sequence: TGTGCCAGCAGTCACTCGACCCTTCAGGGTGGCTACACCTTC.

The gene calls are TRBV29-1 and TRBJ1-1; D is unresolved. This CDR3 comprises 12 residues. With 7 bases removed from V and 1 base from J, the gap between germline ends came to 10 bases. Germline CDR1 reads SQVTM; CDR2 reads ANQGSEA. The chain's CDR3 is CSGANGNTEAFF. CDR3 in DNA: TGCAGCGGCGCCAACGGGAACACTGAAGCTTTCTTT.

The DNA for the CDR3 is TGTGCCAGCAGCCAAGTGGGGGGGGAATCTGGTGAAAAACTGTTTTTT. Protein product: CASSQVGGESGEKLFF. The chain uses TRBV3-1 and TRBJ1-4, with a weak D call TRBD1 (5 bases). This CDR3 contains 16 residues. Trimming took off 1 base at V and 7 bases at J, with 16 bases between the two ends. Germline values: CDR1 LGHDT, CDR2 YNNKEL (reference sequence). The variable domain in full, with the rest retrieved from reference TRBV3-1 and TRBJ1-4, is DTAVSQTPKYLVTQMGNDKSIKCEQNLGHDTMYWYKQDSKKFLKIMFSYNNKELIINETVPNRFSPKSPDKAHLNLHINSLELGDSAVYFCASSQVGGESGEKLFFGSGTQLSVL.

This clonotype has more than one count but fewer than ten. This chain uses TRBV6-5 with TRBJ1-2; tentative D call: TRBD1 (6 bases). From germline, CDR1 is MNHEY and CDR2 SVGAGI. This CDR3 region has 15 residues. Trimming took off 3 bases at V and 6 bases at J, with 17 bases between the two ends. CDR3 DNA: TGTGCCAGCAGTTATCCCGGAGGGGGGAAGGATGGCTACACCTTC. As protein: CASSYPGGGKDGYTF.

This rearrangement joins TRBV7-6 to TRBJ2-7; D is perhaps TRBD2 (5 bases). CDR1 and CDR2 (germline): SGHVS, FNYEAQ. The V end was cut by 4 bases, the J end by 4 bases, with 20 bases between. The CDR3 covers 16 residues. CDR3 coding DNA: TGTGCCAGCAGCTCAATAGTTGGGAGATCCCCGTACGAGCAGTACTTC. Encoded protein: CASSSIVGRSPYEQYF.

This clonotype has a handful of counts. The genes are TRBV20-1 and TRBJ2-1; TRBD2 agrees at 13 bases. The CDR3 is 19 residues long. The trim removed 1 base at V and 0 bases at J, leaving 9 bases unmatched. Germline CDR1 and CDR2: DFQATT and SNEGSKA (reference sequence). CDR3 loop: CSARGGVRTSGSSYNEQFF. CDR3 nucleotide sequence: TGCAGTGCTAGAGGGGGGGTGAGGACTAGCGGGAGCTCCTACAATGAGCAGTTCTTC.

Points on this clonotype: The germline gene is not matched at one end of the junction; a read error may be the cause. This chain's CDR3 is CPSSEIPRAFF. CDR3 nucleotides: TGTCCCAGCAGTGAAATCCCCAGGGCTTTCTTT. J is TRBJ1-1 and V is TRBV6-1, with no clear D. The germline V gene encodes CDR1 MNHNS and CDR2 SASEGT. The CDR3 totals 11 residues.

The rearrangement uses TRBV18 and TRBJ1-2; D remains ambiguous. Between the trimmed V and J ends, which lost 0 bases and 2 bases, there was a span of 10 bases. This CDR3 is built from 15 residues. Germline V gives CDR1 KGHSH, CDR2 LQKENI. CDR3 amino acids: CASSPPGTPNYGYTF. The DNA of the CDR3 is TGTGCCAGCTCACCACCGGGTACACCCAACTATGGCTACACCTTC.

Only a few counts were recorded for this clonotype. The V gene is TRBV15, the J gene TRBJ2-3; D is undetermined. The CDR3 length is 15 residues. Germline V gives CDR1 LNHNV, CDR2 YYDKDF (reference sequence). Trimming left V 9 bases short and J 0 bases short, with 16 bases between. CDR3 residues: CATTSTPRSTDTQYF. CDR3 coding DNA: TGTGCCACTACCTCGACTCCTCGTAGCACAGATACGCAGTATTTT.

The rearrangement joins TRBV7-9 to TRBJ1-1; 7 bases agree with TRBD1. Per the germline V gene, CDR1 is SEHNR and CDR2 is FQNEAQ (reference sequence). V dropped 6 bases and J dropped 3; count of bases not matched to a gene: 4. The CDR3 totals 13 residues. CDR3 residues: CASSWDSDTEAFF. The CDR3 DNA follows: TGTGCCAGCAGTTGGGACAGCGACACTGAAGCTTTCTTT.